A selection of T cell receptor beta chains follows, all from one sample in a study of blood T cells in healthy people across ages. Each CDR3 protein gets one entry after TCRdb re-called the 5' RACE reads with MiXCR. The table records fewer than 1.5 million distinct CDR3 sequences, around 42% of them present only once. What was sequenced was blood. The receptor set was obtained from a woman aged 18-29 years in good health. Each CDR3 is given with its conserved first and last residue. D genes are given only for firm matches. Size tells how often a clone was seen (once, few, many) or the class of an expanded clone, and some rows leave it out.

>.|13|TRBV7-8|.|TRBJ2-1
CASSLAPANEQFF
TGTGCCAGCAGCTTAGCGCCCGCCAATGAGCAGTTCTTC
>.|14|TRBV4-1|.|TRBJ1-1
CASSPGGSSSEAFF
TGCGCCAGCAGCCCTGGGGGGTCCTCCTCTGAAGCTTTCTTT
>few|18|TRBV20-1|TRBD2|TRBJ2-1
CSARGLAGGLIPHNEQFF
TGCAGTGCTAGAGGGCTAGCGGGAGGGCTAATCCCCCACAATGAGCAGTTCTTC
>few|15|TRBV28|TRBD1|TRBJ2-7
CASSLSLTGSGEQYF
TGTGCCAGCAGTTTATCCCTGACAGGGTCGGGCGAGCAGTACTTC
>many|15|TRBV4-1|.|TRBJ1-2
CASSQVSGNDYGYTF
TGCGCCAGCAGCCAAGTGTCCGGGAACGACTATGGCTACACCTTC
>few|15|TRBV11-2|TRBD2|TRBJ2-3
CASRSLAGETDTQYF
TGTGCCAGCAGATCACTAGCGGGAGAGACAGATACGCAGTATTTT
>.|17|TRBV20-1|.|TRBJ2-2
CSARVNRKGPNTGELFF
TGCAGTGCTAGAGTAAACAGAAAGGGGCCGAACACCGGGGAGCTGTTTTTT
>.|12|TRBV11-2|.|TRBJ2-3
CASSQDRRPQYF
TGTGCCAGCAGCCAAGACCGTAGGCCGCAGTATTTT
>.|15|TRBV11-2|.|TRBJ1-1
CASSLVRGADTEAFF
TGTGCCAGCAGCTTAGTGCGGGGGGCGGACACTGAAGCTTTCTTT
>.|15|TRBV20-1|TRBD1|TRBJ2-3
CSALWTGWEGDTQYF
TGCAGTGCTTTATGGACAGGGTGGGAAGGGGATACGCAGTATTTT
>.|16|TRBV24-1|TRBD2|TRBJ2-5
CATSDSGLAEQETQYF
TGTGCCACCAGTGATTCGGGACTAGCGGAGCAAGAGACCCAGTACTTC
>few|15|TRBV12-3/TRBV12-4|TRBD1|TRBJ1-1
CASRDRGQLNTEAFF
TGTGCCAGCAGGGACAGGGGGCAGTTGAACACTGAAGCTTTCTTT